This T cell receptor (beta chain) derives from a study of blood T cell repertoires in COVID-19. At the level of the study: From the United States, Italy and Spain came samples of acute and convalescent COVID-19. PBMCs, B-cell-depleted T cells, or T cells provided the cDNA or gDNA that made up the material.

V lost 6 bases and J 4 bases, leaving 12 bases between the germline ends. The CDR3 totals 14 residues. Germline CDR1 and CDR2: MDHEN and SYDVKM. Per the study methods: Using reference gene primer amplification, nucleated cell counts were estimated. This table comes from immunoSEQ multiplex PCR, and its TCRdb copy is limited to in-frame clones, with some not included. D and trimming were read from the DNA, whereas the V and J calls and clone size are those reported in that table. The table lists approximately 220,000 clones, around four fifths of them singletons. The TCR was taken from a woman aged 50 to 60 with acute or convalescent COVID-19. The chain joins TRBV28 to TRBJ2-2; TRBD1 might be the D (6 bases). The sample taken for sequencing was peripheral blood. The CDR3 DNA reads TGTGCCAGCAGCCGAGGGGGTGGCACCGGGGAGCTGTTTTTT. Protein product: CASSRGGGTGELFF.